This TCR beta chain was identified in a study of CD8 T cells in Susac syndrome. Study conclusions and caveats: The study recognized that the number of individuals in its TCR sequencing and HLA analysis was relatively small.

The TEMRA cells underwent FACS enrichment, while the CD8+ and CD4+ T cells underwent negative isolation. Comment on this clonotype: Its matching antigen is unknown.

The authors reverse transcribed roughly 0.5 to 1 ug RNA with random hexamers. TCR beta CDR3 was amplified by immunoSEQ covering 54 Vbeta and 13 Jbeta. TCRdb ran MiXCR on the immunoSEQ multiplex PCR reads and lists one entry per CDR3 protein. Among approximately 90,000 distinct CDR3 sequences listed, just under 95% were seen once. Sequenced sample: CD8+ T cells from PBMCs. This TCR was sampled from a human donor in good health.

CDR3 sequence: CATSRDLGVQPQHF. The CDR3, as DNA: TGTGCCACCAGCAGAGATCTGGGAGTTCAGCCCCAGCATTTT. The chain joins TRBV15 to TRBJ1-5; D remains ambiguous. The ends were cut back, 0 bases at V and 6 bases at J, with 9 bases in the middle. The CDR3 totals 14 residues. Per the germline V gene, CDR1 is LNHNV and CDR2 is YYDKDF (reference sequence).